Below are 2 T cell receptor beta chains sequenced from a single sample in a study of shared clonotypes between healthy human individuals. Sequencing was performed with immunoSEQ multiplex PCR; in TCRdb, only in-frame clones are kept and a portion is missing. The data contain more than 2,000,000 clones, about 92% of them singletons. The sample consisted of naive CD4+ T cells from PBMCs. As for subset: CD45RA+ positively selected. The receptors originated from a man aged 18 to 29 in good health. Some clones in this sample may be carry-over from other donors' samples.

This clone appeared a single time. The chain joins TRBV5-6 to TRBJ2-3; D is unresolved. This CDR3 has 15 amino acids. Germline V gene lookup returns CDR1 SGHDT and CDR2 YYEEEE. V was cut by 0 bases and J by 2 bases, with 10 bases left in between. The CDR3 region is CASSLGATPTDTQYF. CDR3 nucleotides: TGTGCCAGCAGCTTGGGGGCGACCCCCACAGATACGCAGTATTTT.

V gene TRBV28 combines with J gene TRBJ1-2; the D gene is possibly TRBD1 (5 bases). V lost 11 bases to trimming and J lost 0 bases, with 10 bases between them. Germline V lookup: CDR1 MDHEN, CDR2 SYDVKM. The CDR3 runs 12 residues. The CDR3 sequence is CAGGRPNYGYTF. CDR3 nucleotide sequence: TGTGCCGGGGGACGGCCTAACTATGGCTACACCTTC.